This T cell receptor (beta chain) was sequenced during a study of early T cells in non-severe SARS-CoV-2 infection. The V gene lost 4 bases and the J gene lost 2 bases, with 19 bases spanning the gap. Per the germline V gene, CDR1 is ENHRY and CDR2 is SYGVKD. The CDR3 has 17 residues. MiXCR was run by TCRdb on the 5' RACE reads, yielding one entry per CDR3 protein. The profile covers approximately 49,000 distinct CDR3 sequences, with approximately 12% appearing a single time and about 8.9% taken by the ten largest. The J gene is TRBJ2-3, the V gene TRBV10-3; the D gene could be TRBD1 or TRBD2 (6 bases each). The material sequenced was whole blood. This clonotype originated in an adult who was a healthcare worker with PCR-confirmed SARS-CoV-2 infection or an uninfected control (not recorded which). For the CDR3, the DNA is TGTGCCATCAGTGGGACAGCCGGGACTCTATTCACAGATACGCAGTATTTT. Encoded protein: CAISGTAGTLFTDTQYF.